This T cell receptor (beta chain) was captured by sequencing in a study of OX40 agonist ivuxolimab in advanced cancers. CDR1 LGHNA and CDR2 YSLEER come from the germline V gene. The V gene lost 4 bases and the J gene lost 7 bases, with 17 bases spanning the gap. The CDR3 has 15 amino acids. Only in-frame clones appear in the TCRdb table, and some are missing; sequencing was by immunoSEQ multiplex PCR. The data hold fewer than 65,000 clones, with 90% to 95% observed a single time. This clone was observed a few times. The antigen remains unidentified. Notes on the study in general: Both blood CD4+ and CD8+ T cells showed clonal growth by week 6 at 0.1 to 3.0 mg/kg.

The sequence came from an adult with an advanced solid tumor such as melanoma, head and neck, liver or kidney cancer. This chain uses TRBV4-3 with TRBJ2-1, with a weak D call TRBD2 (6 bases). Sequenced here: CD4+ or CD8+ T cells sorted from blood, sampled in a trial of the OX40 agonist ivuxolimab. CDR3 DNA sequence: TGCGCCAGCAGCCTCGACCCGGGACTGGTGAATGAGCAGTTCTTC. The encoded protein is CASSLDPGLVNEQFF.